This T cell receptor beta chain was identified during a study of T cell repertoires in cytomegalovirus infection. The wider study: CMV epitopes, recently identified HLA-C-restricted and well-studied HLA-B-restricted, were used. Study-wide points: In two of eight donors, the top clonotype was HLA-C-restricted CMV-specific.

This clonotype was detected a few times. Its specificity is not known. The germline V gene has CDR1 MNHEY and CDR2 SMNVEV (reference sequence). The CDR3 has 16 residues. Trimming left V 7 bases short and J 5 bases short, with 20 bases between. Using its own MiXCR run on the reads, TCRdb lists one record per CDR3 protein. The sample lists some 350,000 distinct CDR3 sequences, approximately 35% occurring once. The specimen comprised cultured PBMCs, sampled from culture after CMV antigen stimulation. The chain couples TRBV27 to TRBJ2-2; no clear D gene. This clonotype was sampled from a human donor in good health (CMV status not recorded). Some clones in this sample may be carry-over from other donors' samples. The CDR3 loop is CASKITTLKGTGELFF. The DNA of the CDR3 is TGTGCCAGCAAAATAACCACCCTAAAAGGGACCGGGGAGCTGTTTTTT.